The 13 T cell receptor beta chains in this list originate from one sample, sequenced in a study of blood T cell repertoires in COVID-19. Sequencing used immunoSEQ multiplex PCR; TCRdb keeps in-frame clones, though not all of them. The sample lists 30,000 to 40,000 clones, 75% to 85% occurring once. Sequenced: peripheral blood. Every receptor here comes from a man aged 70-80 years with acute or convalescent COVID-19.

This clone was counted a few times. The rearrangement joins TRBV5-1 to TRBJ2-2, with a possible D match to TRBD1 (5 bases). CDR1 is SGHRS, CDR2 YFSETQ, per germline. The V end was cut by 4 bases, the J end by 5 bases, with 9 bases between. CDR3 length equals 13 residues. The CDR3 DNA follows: TGCGCCAGCAGCAGGGGTGGAACCGGGGAGCTGTTTTTT. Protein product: CASSRGGTGELFF.

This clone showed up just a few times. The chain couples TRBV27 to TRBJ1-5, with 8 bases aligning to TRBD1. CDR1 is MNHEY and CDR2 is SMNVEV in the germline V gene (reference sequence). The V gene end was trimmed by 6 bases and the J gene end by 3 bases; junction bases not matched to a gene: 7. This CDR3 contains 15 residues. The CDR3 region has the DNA TGTGCCAGCAGACTAGGACAGGGTAACAATCAGCCCCAGCATTTT. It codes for CASRLGQGNNQPQHF.

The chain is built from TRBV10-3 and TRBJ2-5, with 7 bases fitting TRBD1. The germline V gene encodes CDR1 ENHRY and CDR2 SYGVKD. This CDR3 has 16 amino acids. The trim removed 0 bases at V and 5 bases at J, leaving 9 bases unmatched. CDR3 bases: TGTGCCATCAGTGAGTCGTCAGTGTCAGGGGGTGAGACCCAGTACTTC. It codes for CAISESSVSGGETQYF.

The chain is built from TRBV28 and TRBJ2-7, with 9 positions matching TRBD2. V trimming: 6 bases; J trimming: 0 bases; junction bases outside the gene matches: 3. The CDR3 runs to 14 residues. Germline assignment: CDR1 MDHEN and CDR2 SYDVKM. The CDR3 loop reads CASRAGGSSYEQYF. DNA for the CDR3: TGTGCCAGCAGAGCGGGAGGTTCCTCCTACGAGCAGTACTTC.

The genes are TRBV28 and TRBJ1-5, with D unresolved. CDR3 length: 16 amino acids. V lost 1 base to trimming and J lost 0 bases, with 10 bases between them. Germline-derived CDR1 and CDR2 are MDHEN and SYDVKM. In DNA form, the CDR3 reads TGTGCCAGCAGTTTATACCTCGGTAATAGCAATCAGCCCCAGCATTTT. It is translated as CASSLYLGNSNQPQHF.

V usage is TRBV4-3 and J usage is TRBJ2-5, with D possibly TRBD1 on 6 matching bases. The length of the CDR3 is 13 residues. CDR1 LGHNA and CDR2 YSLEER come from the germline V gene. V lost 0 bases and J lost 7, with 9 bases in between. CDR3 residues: CASSQDGGMTQYF. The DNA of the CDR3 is TGCGCCAGCAGCCAAGATGGGGGCATGACCCAGTACTTC.

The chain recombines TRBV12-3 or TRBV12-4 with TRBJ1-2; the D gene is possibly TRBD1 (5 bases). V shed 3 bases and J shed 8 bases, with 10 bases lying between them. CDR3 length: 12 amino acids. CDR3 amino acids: CASSFGGGGYTF. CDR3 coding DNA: TGTGCCAGCAGTTTCGGGGGAGGCGGCTACACCTTC.

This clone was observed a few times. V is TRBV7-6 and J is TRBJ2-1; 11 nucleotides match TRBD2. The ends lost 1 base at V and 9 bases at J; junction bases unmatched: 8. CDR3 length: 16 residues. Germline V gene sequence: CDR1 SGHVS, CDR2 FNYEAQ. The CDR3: CASSLVVAGGQSEQFF. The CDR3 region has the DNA TGTGCCAGCAGCTTAGTAGTAGCGGGAGGGCAGAGTGAGCAGTTCTTC.

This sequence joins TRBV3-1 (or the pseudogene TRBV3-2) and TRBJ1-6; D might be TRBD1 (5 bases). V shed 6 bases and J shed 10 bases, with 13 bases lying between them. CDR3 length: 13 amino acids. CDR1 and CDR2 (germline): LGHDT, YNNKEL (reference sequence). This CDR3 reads CASRWGEGSPLHF. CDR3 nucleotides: TGTGCCAGCAGATGGGGGGAAGGGTCACCCCTCCACTTT.

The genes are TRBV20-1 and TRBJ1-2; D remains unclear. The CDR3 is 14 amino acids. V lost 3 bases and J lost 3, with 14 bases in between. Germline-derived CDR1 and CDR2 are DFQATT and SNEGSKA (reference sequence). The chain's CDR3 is CSASNGDPDYGYTF. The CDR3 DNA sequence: TGCAGTGCTAGTAACGGGGATCCGGACTATGGCTACACCTTC.

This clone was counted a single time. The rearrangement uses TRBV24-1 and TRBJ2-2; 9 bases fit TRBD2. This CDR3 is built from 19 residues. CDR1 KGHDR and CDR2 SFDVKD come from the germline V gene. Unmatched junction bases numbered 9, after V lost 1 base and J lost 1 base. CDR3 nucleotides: TGTGCCACCAGTGATTTAGGGCGGGAGGGCCGTGTGAACACCGGGGAGCTGTTTTTT. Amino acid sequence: CATSDLGREGRVNTGELFF.

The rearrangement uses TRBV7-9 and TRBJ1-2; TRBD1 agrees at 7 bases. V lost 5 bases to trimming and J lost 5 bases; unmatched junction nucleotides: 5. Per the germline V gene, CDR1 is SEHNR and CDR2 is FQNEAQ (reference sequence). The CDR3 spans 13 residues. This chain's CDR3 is CASSRDRVYGYTF. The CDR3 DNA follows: TGTGCCAGCAGCCGGGACAGAGTATATGGCTACACCTTC.

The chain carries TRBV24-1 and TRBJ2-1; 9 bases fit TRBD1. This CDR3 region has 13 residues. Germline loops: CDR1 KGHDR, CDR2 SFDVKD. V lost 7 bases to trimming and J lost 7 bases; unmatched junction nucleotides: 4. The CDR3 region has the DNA TGTGCCACCAGGGGACAGGGTAGGAATGAGCAGTTCTTC. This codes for CATRGQGRNEQFF.